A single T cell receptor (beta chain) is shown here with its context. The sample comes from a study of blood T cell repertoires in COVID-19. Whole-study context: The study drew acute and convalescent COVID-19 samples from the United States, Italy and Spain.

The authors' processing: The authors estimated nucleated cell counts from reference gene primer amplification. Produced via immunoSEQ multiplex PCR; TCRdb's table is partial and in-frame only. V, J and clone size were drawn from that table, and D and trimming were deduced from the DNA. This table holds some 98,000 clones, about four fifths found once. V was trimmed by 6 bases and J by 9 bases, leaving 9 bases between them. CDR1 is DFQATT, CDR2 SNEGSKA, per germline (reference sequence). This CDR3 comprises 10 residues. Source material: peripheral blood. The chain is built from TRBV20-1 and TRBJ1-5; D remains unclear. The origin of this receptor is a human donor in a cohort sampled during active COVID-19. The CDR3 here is CSAKRSPQHF. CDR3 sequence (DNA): TGCAGTGCCAAGAGGTCGCCCCAGCATTTT.